A single sample gave rise to the 32 T cell receptor beta chains below, sequenced in a study of shared clonotypes between healthy human individuals (dated by TCRdb to about 2020). The library was generated by the immunoSEQ multiplex PCR assay. TCRdb obtained this table from immuneACCESS and retained in-frame rearrangements with V and J assigned. These tables miss some clones; where compared with another copy, unresolved V genes account for less than half of the shortfall, and the remainder is unexplained. A total of roughly 2 million clones appear in this sample, more than 90% of them only once. 0.1% to 0.15% of the sample comes from the top ten. Sequencing input: naive CD4+ T cells sorted from blood. This specimen's cell subset or site label, interpreted: CD45RA+ positively selected. The origin of the receptors is a man between 18 and 35 years old in good health.

The rearrangement uses TRBV5-5 and TRBJ2-3; 10 nucleotides match TRBD2. V was clipped by 5 bases and J by 6 bases; unmatched bases: 9. This CDR3 comprises 15 residues. Germline-derived CDR1 and CDR2 are SGHKS and YYEKEE (reference sequence). The CDR3 reads CASRSTSGSIDTQYF. The DNA of the CDR3 is TGTGCCAGCAGATCGACTAGCGGGTCTATCGATACGCAGTATTTT.

The chain combines TRBV5-1 with TRBJ2-7; the match to TRBD1 covers 7 bases. The V gene end was trimmed by 3 bases and the J gene end by 6 bases; junction bases not matched to a gene: 6. The CDR3 is made up of 13 amino acids. The germline V gene encodes CDR1 SGHRS and CDR2 YFSETQ. The CDR3 DNA reads as TGCGCCAGCAGCTCCCGGGACAGATCCGAGCAGTACTTC. Translation: CASSSRDRSEQYF.

This chain's CDR3 is CASSPLGLAGVRETQYF. CDR3 DNA sequence: TGTGCCAGCTCACCACTAGGACTAGCGGGAGTTAGAGAGACCCAGTACTTC. The chain has TRBV18 and TRBJ2-5; TRBD2 aligns across 13 bases. This CDR3 is built from 17 residues. Germline V gene sequence: CDR1 KGHSH, CDR2 LQKENI. Germline trimming cut 1 base from V and 4 bases from J; bases unmatched to any gene: 6.

This sequence joins TRBV2 and TRBJ2-5; no definite D call. Germline-derived CDR1 and CDR2 are SNHLY and FYNNEI. The CDR3 is made up of 13 amino acids. Deletions cut 1 base from V and 1 base from J, with 4 bases between. CDR3 protein: CASSEGFQETQYF. The CDR3 region has the DNA TGTGCCAGCAGTGAAGGATTCCAAGAGACCCAGTACTTC.

This sequence joins TRBV7-9 and TRBJ2-7; D not resolved. The CDR3 has 12 amino acids. Between the trimmed V and J ends, which lost 6 bases and 5 bases, there was a span of 11 bases. The V gene's germline CDR1 is SEHNR and CDR2 FQNEAQ (reference sequence). The CDR3 here is CASSLDNHEQYF. The CDR3 nucleotides are TGTGCCAGCAGTCTAGACAACCACGAGCAGTACTTC.

The chain combines TRBV5-1 with TRBJ2-1; a weak D match, TRBD2 (6 bases). V gave up 6 bases and J gave up 0 bases, with 16 bases separating them. The CDR3 length is 16 residues. The germline V gene has CDR1 SGHRS and CDR2 YFSETQ. In nucleotides, the CDR3 is TGCGCCAGCATGACGGCGGAGGGGAACTCCTACAATGAGCAGTTCTTC. This codes for CASMTAEGNSYNEQFF.

This sequence joins TRBV7-8 and TRBJ2-6, with D maybe TRBD1 (6 bases). Trimming cost V 5 bases and J 0 bases, with 17 bases left between them. Germline CDR1 reads SGHVS; CDR2 reads FQNEAQ. This CDR3 has 18 residues. CDR3 sequence (DNA): TGTGCCAGCAGCCCCCGGCAGGGGACCCCCTCTGGGGCCAACGTCCTGACTTTC. Its protein product is CASSPRQGTPSGANVLTF.

CDR3: CASSPRAGVSNEKLFF. CDR3 bases: TGCGCCAGCAGCCCCCGTGCGGGAGTTTCTAATGAAAAACTGTTTTTT. This chain links TRBV4-1 with TRBJ1-4; D unresolved. The germline V gene encodes CDR1 MGHRA and CDR2 YSYEKL. The V end lost 4 bases, the J end lost 3 bases, and 15 bases lay between the germline ends. This CDR3 is built from 16 residues.

The chain uses TRBV15 and TRBJ2-7; the D is unclear. The germline V and J ends were trimmed by 8 bases and 2 bases, with 13 bases remaining between them. The CDR3 runs to 13 residues. Germline-derived CDR1 and CDR2 are LNHNV and YYDKDF (reference sequence). CDR3 DNA: TGTGCCACCTCTGGCAGGAAAACCTACGAGCAGTACTTC. The encoded protein is CATSGRKTYEQYF.

To note about this clone: This same CDR3 is encoded by further DNA sequences in the sample. The V gene is TRBV5-4, the J gene TRBJ2-3, with 10 nucleotides matching TRBD2. CDR1 is SGHNT, CDR2 YYREEE, per germline (reference sequence). The CDR3 sequence is 15 residues long. Germline trimming cut 2 bases from V and 0 bases from J; bases unmatched to any gene: 0. The CDR3 reads CASSLAGGSTDTQYF. CDR3 sequence (DNA): TGTGCCAGCAGCTTAGCGGGGGGGAGCACAGATACGCAGTATTTT. The full variable domain, in which reference TRBV5-4 and TRBJ2-3 provide the parts outside the CDR3, is ETGVTQSPTHLIKTRGQQVTLRCSSQSGHNTVSWYQQALGQGPQFIFQYYREEENGRGNFPPRFSGLQFPNYSSELNVNALELDDSALYLCASSLAGGSTDTQYFGPGTRLTVL.

CDR3 in DNA: TGTGCCAGCAGTGAACCCGGGACCCTTTCTGGAAACACCATATATTTT. It codes for CASSEPGTLSGNTIYF. V gene TRBV2 combines with J gene TRBJ1-3, with a tentative D call TRBD1 (5 bases). This CDR3 contains 16 residues. Between the trimmed V and J ends, which lost 2 bases and 1 base, there was a span of 12 bases. Germline assignment: CDR1 SNHLY and CDR2 FYNNEI.

The rearrangement joins TRBV28 to TRBJ1-2, with TRBD1 as a possible D gene (5 bases). The V and J ends lost 7 bases and 8 bases respectively, with 20 bases between them. This CDR3 comprises 14 residues. CDR1 and CDR2 (germline): MDHEN, SYDVKM. CDR3 DNA sequence: TGTGCCAGCACCCCTTCTGAGGCCGGGGGGGGCTACACCTTC. It yields the protein CASTPSEAGGGYTF.

The gene calls are TRBV5-1 and TRBJ2-2; 8 nucleotides align to TRBD2. J was trimmed by 6 bases and V by 5 bases; bases with no gene match: 9. The germline V gene has CDR1 SGHRS and CDR2 YFSETQ. The CDR3 has 15 amino acids. CDR3 coding DNA: TGCGCCAGCAGTTTAGGAGCGGGGGATGCCGGGGAGCTGTTTTTT. This gives the protein CASSLGAGDAGELFF. The whole variable domain, remainder taken from reference TRBV5-1 and TRBJ2-2, is KAGVTQTPRYLIKTRGQQVTLSCSPISGHRSVSWYQQTPGQGLQFLFEYFSETQRNKGNFPGRFSGRQFSNSRSEMNVSTLELGDSALYLCASSLGAGDAGELFFGEGSRLTVL.

This chain connects TRBV2 to TRBJ2-5; weak D call: TRBD1 (5 bases). Between the trimmed V and J ends, which lost 8 bases and 5 bases, there was a span of 9 bases. The CDR3 is 11 amino acids. Germline CDR1 SNHLY, CDR2 FYNNEI. The CDR3 coding sequence is TGTGCCAGCCAGGGCAGGGAGACCCAGTACTTC. This translates into CASQGRETQYF.

The chain couples TRBV18 to TRBJ2-7, with TRBD2 identical over 7 bases. CDR3 length: 17 residues. The V gene end was trimmed by 2 bases and the J gene end by 4 bases; junction bases not matched to a gene: 14. Germline-derived CDR1 and CDR2 are KGHSH and LQKENI. The CDR3 loop reads CASSPFERGPGGYEQYF. CDR3 bases: TGTGCCAGCTCACCATTTGAGCGGGGCCCCGGGGGGTACGAGCAGTACTTC.

V gene TRBV20-1 combines with J gene TRBJ1-1, with 7 positions matching TRBD1. Germline lookup yields CDR1 DFQATT and CDR2 SNEGSKA (reference sequence). V gave up 6 bases and J gave up 7 bases; unmatched junction bases: 5. The CDR3 covers 11 residues. For the CDR3, the DNA is TGCAGTGCCATAACAGGGGATGAAGCTTTCTTT. It codes for CSAITGDEAFF.

This clone showed up just once. This chain links TRBV6-1 with TRBJ2-2; 12 nucleotides align to TRBD2. In germline, CDR1 is MNHNS, CDR2 SASEGT. V shed 4 bases and J 0 bases; nucleotides not matched to a gene: 9. The CDR3 runs to 19 residues. Here the CDR3 reads CASSVSRLAGETNTGELFF. In nucleotides, the CDR3 is TGTGCCAGCAGTGTTAGTAGACTAGCGGGGGAGACGAACACCGGGGAGCTGTTTTTT.

V is TRBV30 and J is TRBJ1-5; 8 bases are a match to TRBD1. The CDR3 spans 14 residues. CDR1 and CDR2 (germline): GTSNPN, SVGIG (reference sequence). Unmatched junction bases numbered 6, after V lost 5 bases and J lost 3 bases. Written as DNA, the CDR3 is TGTGCCTGGGGAACAGGGGGGATCAATCAGCCCCAGCATTTT. Its protein is CAWGTGGINQPQHF.

The chain is built from TRBV10-2 and TRBJ2-7, with TRBD1 matching over 9 bases. J lost 0 bases, V lost 0 bases, and 3 bases had no gene match. CDR3 length equals 16 residues. The V gene's germline CDR1 is WSHSY and CDR2 SAAADI. The CDR3 DNA sequence: TGCGCCAGCAGTGAGTCGAGGACAGGGGCCTCCTACGAGCAGTACTTC. It encodes CASSESRTGASYEQYF.

This chain uses TRBV28 with TRBJ2-7; TRBD1 matches 7 bases. This CDR3 region has 13 residues. The trim removed 8 bases at V and 2 bases at J, leaving 6 bases unmatched. Looked up from germline, CDR1 is MDHEN and CDR2 is SYDVKM. CDR3 region: CASATGAPYEQYF. CDR3 DNA: TGTGCCAGCGCCACAGGGGCACCCTACGAGCAGTACTTC. The variable domain in full, with the rest retrieved from reference TRBV28 and TRBJ2-7, is DVKVTQSSRYLVKRTGEKVFLECVQDMDHENMFWYRQDPGLGLRLIYFSYDVKMKEKGDIPEGYSVSREKKERFSLILESASTNQTSMYLCASATGAPYEQYFGPGTRLTVT.

Details on this clone: The junction shows a germline mismatch at one end, possibly a read error. The chain is built from TRBV6-5 and TRBJ2-7, with 10 bases fitting TRBD2. The CDR3 is made up of 14 amino acids. Germline CDR1 MNHEY, CDR2 SVGAGI. In nucleotides, the CDR3 is TGTGCCAGCAGTCGCCTGGGGACTAGCGTAGAGCGGTACTTC. Amino acids: CASSRLGTSVERYF.

V is TRBV10-1 and J is TRBJ2-1; D is unresolved. Per germline, CDR1 WNHNN and CDR2 SYGVQD (reference sequence). The germline V and J ends were trimmed by 4 bases and 6 bases, with 7 bases remaining between them. The CDR3 is 12 residues long. CDR3 loop: CASSGASNEQFF. Here the CDR3 DNA reads TGCGCCAGCAGTGGGGCTAGCAATGAGCAGTTCTTC.

Comments on this clone: The junction and the germline gene differ at one end; a read error may be behind it. The gene calls are TRBV10-1 and TRBJ1-5; D is uncertain. Germline V gene sequence: CDR1 WNHNN, CDR2 SYGVQD (reference sequence). The CDR3 sequence is 13 residues long. The CDR3 DNA reads TGCGCCAGCAGTGAATCCAGAGATCATCCCCAGCATTTT. It encodes CASSESRDHPQHF.

The genes are TRBV6-5 and TRBJ2-1; D may be TRBD2 (6 bases). Deletions cut 10 bases from V and 4 bases from J, with 20 bases between. The CDR3 contains 15 residues. Germline V gene data show CDR1 as MNHEY and CDR2 as SVGAGI. The CDR3 region is CATTWAGKFYNEQFF. As DNA, the CDR3 is TGTGCCACAACTTGGGCGGGGAAGTTTTACAATGAGCAGTTCTTC.

V is TRBV5-1 and J is TRBJ2-1; tentative D call: TRBD2 (5 bases). CDR3 length: 16 residues. Germline assignment: CDR1 SGHRS and CDR2 YFSETQ. V dropped 4 bases and J dropped 5 bases, with 19 bases sitting between them. The CDR3 DNA follows: TGCGCCAGCAGCCCGGGATGGAGCGGTTGGGACAATGAGCAGTTCTTC. This sequence encodes CASSPGWSGWDNEQFF.

This chain links TRBV9 with TRBJ2-3; 7 nucleotides match TRBD1. CDR1 is SGDLS, CDR2 YYNGEE, per germline. The CDR3 covers 15 residues. V was pared by 4 bases and J by 1 base, with 6 bases of the junction left unmatched. The CDR3 is CASSSRGRGTDTQYF. The CDR3 nucleotides read TGTGCCAGCAGCTCTAGGGGGCGCGGCACAGATACGCAGTATTTT.

V usage is TRBV5-6 and J usage is TRBJ2-7, with a possible D match to TRBD2 (6 bases). Per the germline V gene, CDR1 is SGHDT and CDR2 is YYEEEE. The CDR3 is made up of 16 amino acids. The V and J ends lost 0 bases and 0 bases respectively, with 13 bases between them. The CDR3 here is CASSLAGGEPSYEQYF. CDR3 in DNA: TGTGCCAGCAGCTTGGCCGGCGGGGAGCCCTCCTACGAGCAGTACTTC.

The chain carries TRBV30 and TRBJ2-5, with 13 bases fitting TRBD2. Germline lookup yields CDR1 GTSNPN and CDR2 SVGIG (reference sequence). This CDR3 comprises 17 residues. J lost 5 bases, V lost 0 bases, and 9 bases had no gene match. CDR3 sequence (DNA): TGTGCCTGGAGTGTACTGCGGACTAGCGGGAGATGGGAGACCCAGTACTTC. As protein: CAWSVLRTSGRWETQYF.

This chain links TRBV28 with TRBJ1-2; 8 bases map to TRBD1. Trimming at V came to 6 bases and at J to 3 bases, leaving 12 bases not matched to a gene. This CDR3 has 16 residues. Looked up from germline, CDR1 is MDHEN and CDR2 is SYDVKM. DNA of the CDR3: TGTGCCAGCAGGGCCAGCAGGGGGCGCCCGGACTATGGCTACACCTTC. It yields the protein CASRASRGRPDYGYTF.

The CDR3 region is CASSSPGALGNTEAFF. As DNA, the CDR3 is TGTGCCAGCTCATCCCCAGGGGCCCTCGGTAACACTGAAGCTTTCTTT. The chain employs TRBV18 and TRBJ1-1; tentative D call: TRBD1 (6 bases). The CDR3 totals 16 residues. V was pared by 5 bases and J by 2 bases, with 18 bases between. The germline V gene encodes CDR1 KGHSH and CDR2 LQKENI.

This sequence joins TRBV19 and TRBJ1-1; weak D call: TRBD1 (5 bases). V lost 6 bases, J lost 0 bases, and 17 bases lay in between. Germline CDR1 is LNHDA and CDR2 is SQIVND (reference sequence). The CDR3 loop spans 16 amino acids. DNA for the CDR3: TGTGCCAGTAGCCTAATGAAGGGACCTATGAACACTGAAGCTTTCTTT. Its protein product is CASSLMKGPMNTEAFF.

This chain joins TRBV5-1 and TRBJ2-5; 8 nucleotides agree with TRBD1. This CDR3 region has 16 residues. In germline, CDR1 is SGHRS, CDR2 YFSETQ. Trimming removed 4 bases from V and 1 base from J; junction bases left unmatched: 9. This CDR3 reads CASSLLRTGSQETQYF. The CDR3 DNA follows: TGCGCCAGCAGCCTTCTCCGGACAGGGAGCCAAGAGACCCAGTACTTC.